The clone carrying this T cell receptor beta chain turned up a few times. Its antigen remains unidentified. Per individual sample, total RNA of at least 5.5 micrograms was extracted. The entry originates in a study of blood T cells in healthy people across ages. The study, taken as a whole, reports: PBMCs were not sorted, which prevented a conclusive comparison of naive versus antigen-experienced cells.

Together with a sample-barcoded 5' primer, a J-beta primer mix was included in a second PCR lasting roughly 7 to 11 cycles. Template switching added a 12-random-nucleotide identifier to every cDNA molecule. TCRdb processed the 5' RACE reads anew with MiXCR; each CDR3 protein has one entry. The table includes 700,000 or so distinct CDR3 sequences, 40% to 50% detected once. Between the trimmed V and J ends, which lost 2 bases and 0 bases, there was a span of 9 bases. CDR3 length: 16 amino acids. Germline V gene lookup returns CDR1 SGHRS and CDR2 YFSETQ. Sequenced sample: blood. The rearrangement links TRBV5-1 to TRBJ2-6; D ambiguous. This clonotype was sampled from a man at least 80 years old in good health. The CDR3 loop is CASSLPTVSGANVLTF. The CDR3 DNA sequence: TGCGCCAGCAGCTTACCTACAGTCTCTGGGGCCAACGTCCTGACTTTC.